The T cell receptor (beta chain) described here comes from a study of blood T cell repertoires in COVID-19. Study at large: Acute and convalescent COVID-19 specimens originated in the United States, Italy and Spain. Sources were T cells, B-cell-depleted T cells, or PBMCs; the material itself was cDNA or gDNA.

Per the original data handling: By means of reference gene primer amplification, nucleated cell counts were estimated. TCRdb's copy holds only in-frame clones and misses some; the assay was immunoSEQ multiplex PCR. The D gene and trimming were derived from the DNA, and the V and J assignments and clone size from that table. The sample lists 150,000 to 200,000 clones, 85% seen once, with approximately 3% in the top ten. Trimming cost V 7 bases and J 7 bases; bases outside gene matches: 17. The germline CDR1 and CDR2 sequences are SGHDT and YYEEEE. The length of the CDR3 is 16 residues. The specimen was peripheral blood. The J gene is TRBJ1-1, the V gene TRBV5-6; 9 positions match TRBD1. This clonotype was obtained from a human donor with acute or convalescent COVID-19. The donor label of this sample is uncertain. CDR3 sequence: CASSAPKRTGANEAFF. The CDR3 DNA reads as TGTGCCAGCTCAGCTCCCAAAAGGACAGGGGCCAATGAAGCTTTCTTT.